This TCR beta chain is drawn from a study of radiation and T cells in renal cell carcinoma. The sample's treatment: 15 Gy SBRT to primary tumor, nephrectomy 4 weeks later. Per germline, CDR1 SGHNT and CDR2 YENEEA. V lost 5 bases to trimming and J lost 5 bases, with 18 bases between them. This CDR3 spans 15 amino acids. General study results and limits: Sampling covered only 0.9 to 1 g of each tumor. Top 100 clonotypes averaged approximately 50% in irradiated versus about 45% in nephrectomy-only tumors.

This clone has just a few counts. The target antigen is unknown. Clones were sequenced by immunoSEQ multiplex PCR, and TCRdb holds only the in-frame ones, with some missing. The table has 18,000 or so clones, around 50% seen once. The sample was tumor tissue, taken from a patient whose treatment included radiotherapy and nephrectomy. The clonotype comes from a man between 45 and 60 years old with renal cell carcinoma. This chain joins TRBV11-3 and TRBJ2-5; TRBD2 is a possible D gene (6 bases). Here the CDR3 reads CASSKGLRQAETQYF. The CDR3 nucleotides are TGTGCCAGCAGCAAGGGACTCCGTCAGGCCGAGACCCAGTACTTC. The variable domain in full, with the rest retrieved from reference TRBV11-3 and TRBJ2-5, is EAGVVQSPRYKIIEKKQPVAFWCNPISGHNTLYWYLQNLGQGPELLIRYENEEAVDDSQLPKDRFSAERLKGVDSTLKIQPAELGDSAVYLCASSKGLRQAETQYFGPGTRLLVL.